Presented here are 20 T cell receptor beta chains from one specimen sequenced in a study of HIV-infected patients and healthy controls. No cell fractionation was done, so the repertoire covers all unsorted peripheral blood T cells. About 500 ng RNA was reverse transcribed with alpha and beta constant-region primers. Alpha and beta chain libraries were made separately by chain-specific third strand synthesis with multiplexing indices. TCRdb recomputed calls from the 5' RACE reads with MiXCR, one row per CDR3 protein. In the table there are about 16,000 distinct CDR3 sequences, more than 8% of which are singletons. The sequenced sample was blood. The receptor source for this set is an adult in good health.

V usage is TRBV28 and J usage is TRBJ2-1, with D maybe TRBD1 (6 bases). The CDR3 contains 12 residues. V lost 10 bases, J lost 15 bases, and 22 bases lay in between. The germline V gene encodes CDR1 MDHEN and CDR2 SYDVKM. The CDR3 spells CATTGISLQAFF. The CDR3 nucleotides read TGTGCCACCACAGGGATTAGTCTTCAAGCGTTCTTC.

This clonotype came up many times. The CDR3: CASRPGQGALGANVLTF. CDR3 coding DNA: TGTGCCTCCCGACCGGGACAGGGGGCGCTTGGGGCCAACGTCCTGACTTTC. The chain is built from TRBV6-2 or TRBV6-3 and TRBJ2-6; 12 nucleotides match TRBD1. Losses at the gene ends were 11 bases for V and 3 bases for J; bases not matched to a gene: 11. CDR1 is MNHEY, CDR2 SVGEGT, per germline. This CDR3 contains 17 residues.

This clonotype is medium-sized in the sample. CDR3 sequence: CASSLAPGELFF. CDR3 bases: TGTGCCAGCAGCCTTGCTCCCGGGGAGCTGTTTTTT. This chain connects TRBV28 to TRBJ2-2; no firm D call. Germline CDR1 MDHEN, CDR2 SYDVKM. CDR3 length: 12 amino acids. V was shortened by 6 bases and J by 6 bases, with 8 bases between the two germline ends.

Here the CDR3 DNA reads TGTGCCAGCAGTTTAACGGCGGGGGGTTTCCACGAGCAGTACTTC. This codes for CASSLTAGGFHEQYF. The J gene is TRBJ2-7, the V gene TRBV27; 8 bases are a match to TRBD2. V trimming: 2 bases; J trimming: 5 bases; junction bases outside the gene matches: 8. The V gene's germline CDR1 is MNHEY and CDR2 SMNVEV (reference sequence). This CDR3 has 15 residues.

By its share, this clonotype is medium-sized. The V and J genes are TRBV20-1 and TRBJ2-3; D perhaps matches TRBD2 (5 bases). Trimming shortened V by 1 base and J by 4 bases, and 15 bases separated the two germline ends. This CDR3 is 15 amino acids long. Looked up from germline, CDR1 is DFQATT and CDR2 is SNEGSKA (reference sequence). The CDR3 here is CSARGGPVLADTQYF. The DNA for the CDR3 is TGCAGTGCTAGAGGAGGGCCCGTGCTCGCAGATACGCAGTATTTT.

This clonotype was picked up many times. The V and J genes are TRBV5-1 and TRBJ2-6, with 11 positions matching TRBD2. The CDR3 runs 17 residues. From germline, CDR1 is SGHRS and CDR2 YFSETQ. The V segment lost 2 bases and the J segment 0 bases; nucleotides outside the gene matches: 1. The CDR3 sequence: CASSFLAGGSGANVLTF. DNA of the CDR3: TGCGCCAGCAGCTTCCTAGCGGGAGGCTCTGGGGCCAACGTCCTGACTTTC.

The genes are TRBV23-1 and TRBJ2-7; D is ambiguous. TRBV23-1 is known as an ORF, though its function is uncertain. Trimming took 6 bases from V and 6 from J, leaving 6 bases between them. The CDR3 loop spans 10 amino acids. The CDR3 DNA sequence: TGCGCCAGCAGACCCGGCGAGCAGTACGTC. It specifies CASRPGEQYV.

V gene TRBV7-2 combines with J gene TRBJ2-6; 9 nucleotides match TRBD2. V was clipped by 2 bases and J by 0 bases; unmatched bases: 11. CDR1 SGHTA and CDR2 FQGNSA come from the germline V gene. The CDR3 totals 20 residues. As DNA, the CDR3 is TGTGCCAGCAGCTTATCTGGCGGGAGGGGGTGGGCCTCTGGGGCCAACGTCCTGACTTTC. Translating it yields CASSLSGGRGWASGANVLTF.

This clonotype has ten or more counts. The chain has TRBV19 and TRBJ2-5, with 10 bases matching TRBD1. Germline loops: CDR1 LNHDA, CDR2 SQIVND (reference sequence). This CDR3 has 15 amino acids. Losses at the gene ends were 4 bases for V and 5 bases for J; bases not matched to a gene: 7. CDR3 residues: CASSSPGQGPETQYF. The CDR3 region has the DNA TGTGCCAGTAGTAGCCCGGGACAGGGGCCGGAGACCCAGTACTTC.

Ten or more counts support this clonotype. The chain has TRBV28 and TRBJ1-5, with a weak D call TRBD1 (6 bases). This CDR3 has 15 residues. The ends were cut back, 5 bases at V and 6 bases at J, with 17 bases in the middle. Germline V gene lookup returns CDR1 MDHEN and CDR2 SYDVKM. This chain's CDR3 is CASSPHRGGSQPQHF. The CDR3 bases are TGTGCCAGCAGTCCCCATCGAGGGGGGAGTCAGCCCCAGCATTTT.

The chain uses TRBV6-5 and TRBJ2-5, with D possibly TRBD2 on 6 matching bases. This CDR3 comprises 15 residues. CDR1 MNHEY and CDR2 SVGAGI come from the germline V gene. V was cut by 11 bases and J by 6 bases, with 25 bases left in between. Here the CDR3 DNA reads TGTGCCTCTCGCGGGCGGGATCGGGGGTTGCAGACCCAGTACTTC. The encoded protein is CASRGRDRGLQTQYF.

The chain uses TRBV7-8 and TRBJ2-7; the D gene is possibly TRBD2 (6 bases). The CDR3 length is 14 residues. The germline CDR1 and CDR2 sequences are SGHVS and FQNEAQ. Trimming left V 5 bases short and J 5 bases short, with 16 bases between. The CDR3 DNA reads TGTGCCAGCAGCAATAGCGGAAACCCCCACGAGCAGTACGTC. Translation gives CASSNSGNPHEQYV.

This clonotype is termed medium-sized. The chain is built from TRBV19 and TRBJ2-3; perhaps TRBD2 as D (5 bases). The CDR3 spans 14 residues. Between the trimmed V and J ends, which lost 6 bases and 5 bases, there was a span of 15 bases. Germline CDR1 is LNHDA and CDR2 is SQIVND (reference sequence). The CDR3 DNA reads as TGTGCCAGTAGATCTAGCCAAACTGTAGATACGCAGTATTTT. As protein: CASRSSQTVDTQYF.

Of note for this clonotype: This sequence may be a read error, since a much larger clone differs from it by one base. This sequence joins TRBV6-6 and TRBJ2-5, with TRBD1 as a possible D gene (5 bases). CDR3 length: 12 residues. The germline gives CDR1 MNHNY, CDR2 SVGAGI (reference sequence). Trimming cost V 6 bases and J 3 bases, with 8 bases left between them. Here the CDR3 reads CASSQQEETQYF. CDR3 sequence (DNA): TGTGCCAGCAGCCAACAGGAAGAGACCCAGTACTTC.

This clonotype was counted many times. The V call is TRBV19, the J call TRBJ2-1, with a tentative D call TRBD1 (6 bases). V was cut by 3 bases and J by 0 bases, with 9 bases left in between. Germline values: CDR1 LNHDA, CDR2 SQIVND (reference sequence). The length of the CDR3 is 15 residues. The CDR3 DNA is TGTGCCAGTAGTATTAGGGGGAGCTCCTACAATGAGCAGTTCTTC. Protein: CASSIRGSSYNEQFF.

This clonotype is deemed medium-sized (0.01 to 0.1%). This rearrangement joins TRBV7-9 to TRBJ2-1; 8 bases agree with TRBD2. This CDR3 contains 20 residues. V lost 4 bases to trimming and J lost 0 bases; unmatched junction nucleotides: 17. Germline V gene sequence: CDR1 SEHNR, CDR2 FQNEAQ (reference sequence). For the CDR3, the DNA is TGTGCCAGCAGCTCACAATTGCCACTAACTAGCGGCCACTCCTACAATGAGCAGTTCTTC. It specifies CASSSQLPLTSGHSYNEQFF.

In this sample, this clonotype turned up a few times. The chain is built from TRBV29-1 and TRBJ2-1; 7 bases map to TRBD2. Trimming removed 4 bases from V and 0 bases from J; junction bases left unmatched: 15. Looked up from germline, CDR1 is SQVTM and CDR2 is ANQGSEA. The CDR3 consists of 18 residues. The CDR3 nucleotides are TGCAGCGTTGTGGGTCCTAGCGGAACCGGAAGCTCCTACAATGAGCAGTTCTTC. As protein: CSVVGPSGTGSSYNEQFF.

This clonotype was recorded many times. The chain employs TRBV4-3 and TRBJ1-3; TRBD1 is a possible D gene (5 bases). This CDR3 comprises 15 residues. The V gene's germline CDR1 is LGHNA and CDR2 YSLEER. V lost 4 bases to trimming and J lost 1 base, with 11 bases between them. The CDR3 spells CASSPGRGSGNTIYF. In nucleotides, the CDR3 is TGCGCCAGCAGCCCCGGGCGGGGGTCTGGAAACACCATATATTTT.

J is TRBJ2-3 and V is TRBV11-1; D uncertain. Germline V gives CDR1 SGHAT, CDR2 FQDESV (reference sequence). This CDR3 comprises 16 residues. Trimming took 4 bases from V and 2 from J, leaving 16 bases between them. The CDR3 loop is CASSSSYRASTDTQYF. CDR3 bases: TGTGCCAGCAGCTCCTCTTATCGGGCGTCCACAGATACGCAGTATTTT.

This clonotype is categorized as medium-sized. V gene TRBV11-2 combines with J gene TRBJ2-1, with D maybe TRBD1 (5 bases). Germline V gene lookup returns CDR1 SGHAT and CDR2 FQNNGV. The V end lost 5 bases, the J end lost 8 bases, and 13 bases lay between the germline ends. The CDR3 consists of 13 residues. The CDR3 nucleotides read TGTGCCAGCAGCGCGTCTCTGGGGCATGAGCAGTTCTTC. Encoded protein: CASSASLGHEQFF.